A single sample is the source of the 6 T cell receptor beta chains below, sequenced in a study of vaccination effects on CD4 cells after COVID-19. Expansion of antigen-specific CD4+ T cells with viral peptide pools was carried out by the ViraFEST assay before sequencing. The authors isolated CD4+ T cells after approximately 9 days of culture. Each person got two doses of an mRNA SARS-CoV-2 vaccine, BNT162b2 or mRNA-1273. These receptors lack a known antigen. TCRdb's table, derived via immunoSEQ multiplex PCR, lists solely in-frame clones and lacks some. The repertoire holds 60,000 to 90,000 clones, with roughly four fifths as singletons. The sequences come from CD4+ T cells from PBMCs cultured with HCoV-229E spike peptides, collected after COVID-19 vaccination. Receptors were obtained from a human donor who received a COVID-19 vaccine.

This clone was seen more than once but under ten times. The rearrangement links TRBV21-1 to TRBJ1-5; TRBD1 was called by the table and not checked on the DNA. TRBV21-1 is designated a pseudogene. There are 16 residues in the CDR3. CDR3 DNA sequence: TGTGCCAGCAGCAAAGTCGATGGACAGACAAATCAGCCCCAGCATTTT. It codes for CASSKVDGQTNQPQHF.

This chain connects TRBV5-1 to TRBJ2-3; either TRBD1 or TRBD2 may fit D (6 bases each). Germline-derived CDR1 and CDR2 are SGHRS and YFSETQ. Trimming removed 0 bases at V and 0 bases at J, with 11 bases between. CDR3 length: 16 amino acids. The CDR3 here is CASSLAWGASTDTQYF. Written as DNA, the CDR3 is TGCGCCAGCAGCTTGGCGTGGGGGGCTAGCACAGATACGCAGTATTTT.

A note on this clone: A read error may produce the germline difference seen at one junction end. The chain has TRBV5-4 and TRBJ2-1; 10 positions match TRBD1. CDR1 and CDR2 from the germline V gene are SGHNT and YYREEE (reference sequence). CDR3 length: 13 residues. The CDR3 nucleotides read TGTGCCAGCAGCCCCAACCTGGACAGGGGGAAGGTCTTC. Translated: CASSPNLDRGKVF.

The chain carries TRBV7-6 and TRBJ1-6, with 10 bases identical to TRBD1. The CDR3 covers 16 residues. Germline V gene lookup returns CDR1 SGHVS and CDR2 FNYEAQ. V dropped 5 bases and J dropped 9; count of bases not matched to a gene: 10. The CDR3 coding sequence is TGTGCCAGCAGCCCCGGGGACAGGGGAAGTGCTTCACCCCTCCACTTT. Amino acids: CASSPGDRGSASPLHF.

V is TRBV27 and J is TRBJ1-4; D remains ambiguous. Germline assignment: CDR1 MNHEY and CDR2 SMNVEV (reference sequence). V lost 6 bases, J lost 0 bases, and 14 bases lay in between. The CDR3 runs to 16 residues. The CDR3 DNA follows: TGTGCCAGCAGCTCCCGGCGGGGATCAACTAATGAAAAACTGTTTTTT. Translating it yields CASSSRRGSTNEKLFF.

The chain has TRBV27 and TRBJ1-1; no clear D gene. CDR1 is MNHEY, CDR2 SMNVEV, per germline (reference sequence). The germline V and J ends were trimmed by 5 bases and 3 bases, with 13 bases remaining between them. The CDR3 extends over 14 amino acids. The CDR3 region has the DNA TGTGCCAGCAGTCCTCCCAGAAGAGACACTGAAGCTTTCTTT. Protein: CASSPPRRDTEAFF.